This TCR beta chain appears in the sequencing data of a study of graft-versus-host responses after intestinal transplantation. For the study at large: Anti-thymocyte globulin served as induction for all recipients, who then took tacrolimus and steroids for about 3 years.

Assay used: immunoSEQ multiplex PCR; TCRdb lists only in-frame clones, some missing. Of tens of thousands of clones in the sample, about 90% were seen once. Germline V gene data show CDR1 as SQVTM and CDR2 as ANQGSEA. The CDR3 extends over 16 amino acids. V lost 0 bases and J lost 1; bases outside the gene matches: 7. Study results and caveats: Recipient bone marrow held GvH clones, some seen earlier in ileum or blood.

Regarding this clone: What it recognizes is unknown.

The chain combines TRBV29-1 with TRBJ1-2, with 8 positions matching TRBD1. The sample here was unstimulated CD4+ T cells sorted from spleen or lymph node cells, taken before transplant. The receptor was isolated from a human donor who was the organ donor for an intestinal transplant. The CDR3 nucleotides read TGCAGCGTTGAAGATCCCGACAGGGGAATTAACTATGGCTACACCTTC. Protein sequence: CSVEDPDRGINYGYTF.